What follows is one TCR beta chain and its context. The specificity of this receptor is unknown. No base quality information exists; no much larger clone differs at one position. Sequencing of TCR beta CDR3 regions was done on the immunoSEQ platform at survey depth. The QIAamp DNA micro kit was used to extract genomic DNA from every cultured and uncultured CD8+ T cell population. The original methods were these. Any sample with under 5,000 productive reads was excluded, and this exclusion removed about 7% of the roughly 80 cultures stimulated with HIV peptides. A MANAFEST web app trimmed sequences to CDR3 and removed nonproductive sequences, CDR3s under 5 amino acids, and those not starting C or ending F/W. Antigen-specific clonotypes had to expand in at least 2 of 3 replicates versus no-peptide control at FDR 0.01, only within one epitope family. Specific clonotypes also needed at least fivefold higher frequency than in wells stimulated with peptides from other epitope families. In TCRdb, the immuneACCESS table is reduced to in-frame sequences with V and J assigned. These tables do not hold every clone; where another copy was compared, an unresolved V gene accounts for under half, and the others remain unexplained. The V and J calls and clone size come from that table; D and trimming were worked out from the DNA. The sample has 5,200 or so clones on record, about 70% of them singletons. The ten largest clones take up 43% of the sample.

The source of the sample is a study of CD8 T cell repertoires and HIV-1 epitope variants (TCRdb year 2020). The study in broad terms: In separate culture wells, T cells were stimulated with each of twenty-five peptides that represented autologous and known Gag and Nef epitope variants. Control conditions included a CMV, EBV and flu peptide pool, the Ebola AY9 epitope as negative control, and a no-peptide well. The epitopes tested covered three Gag epitope families plus Nef HW9 and YT9. T cells were enriched using the EasySep Human T Cell Enrichment Kit and then co-cultured with an equal number of autologous T cell-negative cells acting as antigen-presenting cells. For 10 days the cultures were kept in IMDM with gentamicin, and on days 3 and 7 half of the media was changed with IL-2, IL-7 and IL-15 added. An aliquot of 1M T cells was saved as an uncultured baseline condition, separate from the 80 to 85 T cell cultures. A total of over 65 T cell cultures were run, with each culture condition done in triplicate except for one peptide, which was done in duplicate. Study-wide conclusions, independent of this receptor: Roughly 5 clonotypes recognized the Nef KF9 family and one clonotype recognized the HW9 family, while no responses were seen to the TAALDMSHF plasma variant. The study identified roughly nine antigen-specific TCR beta clonotypes, more than five of which appeared to be cross-reactive for autologous or known escape epitope variants. The assay identified only TCR beta chains and indicated proliferation to antigen, not T cell function or cytokine profile.

The EasySep Human CD8+ T Cell Enrichment Kit was used on day 10 to isolate CD8+ T cells from every culture. Sequences LGHNA (CDR1) and YNFKEQ (CDR2) are obtained from the germline V gene. The CDR3 covers 14 residues, taking in both the cysteine and the phenylalanine. Here the CDR3 DNA is all that survives: 42 bases in frame from base 1. Trimming removed 0 bases from V and 0 bases from J, leaving 5 bases between the germline ends. The origin of this receptor is a male donor with HIV. Here the chain combines TRBV4-2 and TRBJ1-1; too little of a D gene remains to name it. Specimen: cultured CD8+ T cells derived from PBMCs. The CDR3 reads as follows: CASSQEKVNTEAFF. The DNA sequence is TGTGCCAGCAGCCAAGAAAAGGTGAACACTGAAGCTTTCTTT.